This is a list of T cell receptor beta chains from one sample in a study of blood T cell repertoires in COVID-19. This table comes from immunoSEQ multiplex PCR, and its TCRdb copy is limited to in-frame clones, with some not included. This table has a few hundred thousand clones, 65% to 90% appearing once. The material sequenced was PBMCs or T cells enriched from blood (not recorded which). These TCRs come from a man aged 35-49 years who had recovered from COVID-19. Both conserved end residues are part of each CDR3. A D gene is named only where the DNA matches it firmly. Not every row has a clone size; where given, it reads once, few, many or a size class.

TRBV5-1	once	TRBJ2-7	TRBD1	TGCGCCAGCAGCTTGGATGGGACAGCGCCATACGAGCAGTACTTC	CASSLDGTAPYEQYF
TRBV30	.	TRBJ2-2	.	TGTGCCTGGAGTGTTCGGAGCACCGGGGAGCTGTTTTTT	CAWSVRSTGELFF
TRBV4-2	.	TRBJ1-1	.	TGTGCCAGCGAGGGGAACACTGAAGCTTTCTTT	CASEGNTEAFF
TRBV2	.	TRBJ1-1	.	TGTGCCAGCAGGGACAGTCAGGGCATGAACACTGAAGCTTTCTTT	CASRDSQGMNTEAFF
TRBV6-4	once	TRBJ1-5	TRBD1	TGTGCCAGCACCAGACAGGGTGGACCCAATCAGCCCCAGCATTTT	CASTRQGGPNQPQHF
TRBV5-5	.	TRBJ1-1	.	TGTGCCAGCAGTCCCACACATAACACTGAAGCTTTCTTT	CASSPTHNTEAFF
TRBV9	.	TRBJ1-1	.	TGTGCCAGCAGCGTAGCCCAGGGGAACACTGAAGCTTTCTTT	CASSVAQGNTEAFF
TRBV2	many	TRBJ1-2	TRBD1	TGTGCCAGCAGCCCCGGACAGGGCAGTAACTATGGCTACACCTTC	CASSPGQGSNYGYTF
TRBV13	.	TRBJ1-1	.	TGTGCCAGCAGCTTAGGACAGCCGTTGAACACTGAAGCTTTCTTT	CASSLGQPLNTEAFF
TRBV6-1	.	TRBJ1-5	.	TGTGCCAGCAGTGAAGACAGGGTTGTAGTACAGCCCCAGCATTTT	CASSEDRVVVQPQHF
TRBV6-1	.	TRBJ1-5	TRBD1	TGTGCCAGCAGTGCCCAGGGGGCTCCGGCCAATCAGCCCCAGCATTTT	CASSAQGAPANQPQHF
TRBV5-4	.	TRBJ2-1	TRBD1	TGTGCCAGCAGCTCCCCAGACAGGGGGGTGAATGAGCAGTTCTTC	CASSSPDRGVNEQFF
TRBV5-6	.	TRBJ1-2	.	TGTGCCAGCAGCCCCTTGGCAGGGGTTCCAACGGACTATGGCTACACCTTC	CASSPLAGVPTDYGYTF
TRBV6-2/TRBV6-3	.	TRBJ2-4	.	TGTGCCAGCAGCGCACAAGAACGAAACATTCAGTACTTC	CASSAQERNIQYF
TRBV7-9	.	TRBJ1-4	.	TGTGCCAGCAGCACCGGACTGTATGAAAAACTGTTTTTT	CASSTGLYEKLFF
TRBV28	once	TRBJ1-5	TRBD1	TGTGCCAGCACTTTCGATCCTCTGACAGGGCAGCGTTATAGCAATCAGCCCCAGCATTTT	CASTFDPLTGQRYSNQPQHF
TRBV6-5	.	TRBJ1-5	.	TGTGCCAGCAGTTACGGGAGGGATAATCAGCCCCAGCATTTT	CASSYGRDNQPQHF
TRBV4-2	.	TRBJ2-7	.	TGTGCCAGCAGCCTGGACGCGGCGGGCGGTGAGCAGTACTTC	CASSLDAAGGEQYF
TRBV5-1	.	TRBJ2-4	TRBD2	TGCGCCAGCAGCTTTGCAACTAGCGGCCCTGAGGAGCTGGCCAAAAACATTCAGTACTTC	CASSFATSGPEELAKNIQYF
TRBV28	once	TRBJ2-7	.	TGTGCCAGCAGTTTACTAGGTGGCGAGCAGTACTTC	CASSLLGGEQYF
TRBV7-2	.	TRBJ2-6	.	TGTGCCAGCAGCTTAAATGCCCAGGGGCTGGGTGGGGCCAACGTCCTGACTTTC	CASSLNAQGLGGANVLTF
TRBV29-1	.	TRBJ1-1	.	TGCAGCGTTGACGGGGGAGTAATCACTGAAGCTTTCTTT	CSVDGGVITEAFF
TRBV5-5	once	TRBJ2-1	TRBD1	TGTGCCAGCAGCCCGCGGGGACAGGCGGCCAATGAGCAGTTCTTC	CASSPRGQAANEQFF
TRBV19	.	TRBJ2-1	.	TGTGCCAGTAGTGCTAGGGGACACGGCAACAATGAGCAGTTCTTC	CASSARGHGNNEQFF
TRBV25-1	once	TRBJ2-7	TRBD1	TGTGCCAGCCAAGCCGGGACAGGAGACTACGAGCAGTACTTC	CASQAGTGDYEQYF
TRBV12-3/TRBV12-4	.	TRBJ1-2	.	TGTGCCAGCAGCCTAGGTGGCGGGTTCGGCTACACCTTC	CASSLGGGFGYTF
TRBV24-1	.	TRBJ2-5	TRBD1	TGTGCCACCAGTGATGAAATGGGGACAGGGGGTCCGGAGACCCAGTACTTC	CATSDEMGTGGPETQYF
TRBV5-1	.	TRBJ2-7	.	TGCGCCAGCAGCTTGGTCGGCGGCTCCTACGAGCAGTACTTC	CASSLVGGSYEQYF
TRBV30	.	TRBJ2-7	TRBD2	TGTGCCTGGAACGGGGGACTAGCGGGAGGCGAGCAGTACTTC	CAWNGGLAGGEQYF
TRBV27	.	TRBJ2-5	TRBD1	TGTGCCAGCGGCCAGACAGGGGCGATGCGAGAGACCCAGTACTTC	CASGQTGAMRETQYF
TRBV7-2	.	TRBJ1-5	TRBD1	TGTGCCAGCAGGGTTGGGACAGGGGACAATCAGCCCCAGCATTTT	CASRVGTGDNQPQHF
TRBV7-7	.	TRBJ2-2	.	TGTGCCAGCAGCTTATCGGGATTGGGCGGGGAGCTGTTTTTT	CASSLSGLGGELFF
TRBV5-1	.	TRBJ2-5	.	TGCGCCAGCAGCTTGTACGGGTTGGAAGAGACCCAGTACTTC	CASSLYGLEETQYF
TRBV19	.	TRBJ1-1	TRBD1	TGTGCCAGTAGTACGGAGACAGGGGGCCTGTGGAACACTGAAGCTTTCTTT	CASSTETGGLWNTEAFF
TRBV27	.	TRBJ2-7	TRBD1	TGTGCCAGCAGTTACAGGGACAGGTCCACCTACGAGCAGTACTTC	CASSYRDRSTYEQYF
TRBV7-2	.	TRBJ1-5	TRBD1	TGTGCCAGCAGCTTAGGGACAGGGGTCAATCAGCCCCAGCATTTT	CASSLGTGVNQPQHF
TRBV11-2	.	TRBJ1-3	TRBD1	TGTGCCAGCAGCACAAGGGGGCTCTTGCTTCATGACGAAAACACCATATATTTT	CASSTRGLLLHDENTIYF
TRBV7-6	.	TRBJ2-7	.	TGTGCCAGCAGCTCCCGGGACTCCTACGAGCAGTACTTC	CASSSRDSYEQYF
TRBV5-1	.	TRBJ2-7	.	TGCGCCAGCAGCCATACCCCCGAAGGAGGGTACGAGCAGTACTTC	CASSHTPEGGYEQYF
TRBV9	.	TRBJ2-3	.	TGTGCCAGCAGCGTAGGCGGGGCCTCGGATACGCAGTATTTT	CASSVGGASDTQYF
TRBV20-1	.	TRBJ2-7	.	TGCAGTGCTAGTCAGGGGTTGAGCTCCTACGAGCAGTACTTC	CSASQGLSSYEQYF
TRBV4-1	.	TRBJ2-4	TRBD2	TGCGCCAGCAGCCAGGGACTAGCGGGGGGGCGGGCCAAAAACATTCAGTACTTC	CASSQGLAGGRAKNIQYF
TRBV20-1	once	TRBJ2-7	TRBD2	TGCAGTGCTGAGCGGGGAATTGAGCAGTACTTC	CSAERGIEQYF
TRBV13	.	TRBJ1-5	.	TGTGCCAGCAGCCTTGTCAATCAGCCCCAGCATTTT	CASSLVNQPQHF
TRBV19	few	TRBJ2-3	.	TGTGCCAGTAGTATAGGGCGCCTCGGGGATACGCAGTATTTT	CASSIGRLGDTQYF
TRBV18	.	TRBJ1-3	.	TGTGCCAGCTCACAGGGGCCTGGAAACACCATATATTTT	CASSQGPGNTIYF
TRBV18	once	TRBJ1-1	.	TGTGCCAGCTCACCGCTTTCAGGACTAAACACTGAAGCTTTCTTT	CASSPLSGLNTEAFF
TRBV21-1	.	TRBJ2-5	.	TGTGCCAGCAGCGCCGGACTAGCGGACGAGTTAATGGAGACCCAGTACTTC	CASSAGLADELMETQYF
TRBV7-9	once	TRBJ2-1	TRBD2	TGTGCCAGCAGAGGGGGGACTAGCCGCTACAATGAGCAGTTCTTC	CASRGGTSRYNEQFF
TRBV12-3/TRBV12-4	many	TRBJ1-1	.	TGTGCCAGCAACACCGACAGTAACACTGAAGCTTTCTTT	CASNTDSNTEAFF
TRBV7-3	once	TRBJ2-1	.	TGTGCCAGCAGTCAGGACTACCCGAATGAGCAGTTCTTC	CASSQDYPNEQFF
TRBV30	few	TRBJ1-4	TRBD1	TGTGCCTGGAGTGCTAGGGGGCGCGATGCAAAACTGTTTTTT	CAWSARGRDAKLFF
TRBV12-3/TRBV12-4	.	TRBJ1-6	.	TGTGCCAGCAGGGGGGCGTCTGATTCACCCCTCCACTTT	CASRGASDSPLHF
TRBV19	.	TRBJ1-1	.	TGTGCCAGTAGTATCGCTCTCGAGGTTCGTACTGAAGCTTTCTTT	CASSIALEVRTEAFF
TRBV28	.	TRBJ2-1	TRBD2	TGTGCCAGCAGTTTACGTTTCGGGACTAGCGGGAGTAAATTGAATGAGCAGTTCTTC	CASSLRFGTSGSKLNEQFF
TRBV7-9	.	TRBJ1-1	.	TGTGCCAGCAGACTAGACTTAGGCGGCGATGAAGCTTTCTTT	CASRLDLGGDEAFF
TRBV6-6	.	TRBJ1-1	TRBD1	TGTGCCAGCAGTTACCCGGGACAGGGAATAAACACTGAAGCTTTCTTT	CASSYPGQGINTEAFF